The clone carrying this T cell receptor (beta chain) was seen only a few times. Localized lung adenocarcinoma, a non-small cell lung cancer, affected the donors. The sample originates from a study of CD4 and CD8 cells across lung adenocarcinoma regions. Using its own MiXCR run on the PCR reads, TCRdb lists one record per CDR3 protein. This table holds approximately 9,100 distinct CDR3 sequences, around 51% found once. The length of the CDR3 is 16 residues. Germline CDR1 MNHEY, CDR2 SVGAGI. Trimming removed 0 bases at V and 2 bases at J, with 11 bases between. The sequence was collected from a male donor with lung adenocarcinoma. The CD4 and CD8 labels of this study may be unreliable. The sequenced sample was CD4+ T cells from the margin of a lung tumor. The V call is TRBV6-5, the J call TRBJ2-1; weak D call: TRBD1 (6 bases). The CDR3 bases are TGTGCCAGCAGTTACTCCGCGGCAGGGGCCTACAATGAGCAGTTCTTC. Translated, it gives CASSYSAAGAYNEQFF.